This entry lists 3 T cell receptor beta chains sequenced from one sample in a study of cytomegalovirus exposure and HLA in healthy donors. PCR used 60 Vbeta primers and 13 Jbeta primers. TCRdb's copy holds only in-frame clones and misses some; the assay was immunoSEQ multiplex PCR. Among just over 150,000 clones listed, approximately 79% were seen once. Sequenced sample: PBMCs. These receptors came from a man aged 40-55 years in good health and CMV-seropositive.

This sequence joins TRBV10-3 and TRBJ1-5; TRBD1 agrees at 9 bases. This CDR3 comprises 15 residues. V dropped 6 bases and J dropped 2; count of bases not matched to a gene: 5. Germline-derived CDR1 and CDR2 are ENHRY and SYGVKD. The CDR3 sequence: CAISLTGGGNQPQHF. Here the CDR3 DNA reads TGTGCCATCAGCCTTACAGGGGGCGGCAATCAGCCCCAGCATTTT.

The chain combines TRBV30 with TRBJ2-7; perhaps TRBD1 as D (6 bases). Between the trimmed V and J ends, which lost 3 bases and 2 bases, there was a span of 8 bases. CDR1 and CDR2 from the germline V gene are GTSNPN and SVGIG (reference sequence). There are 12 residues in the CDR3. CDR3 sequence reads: CAWRQGAYEQYF. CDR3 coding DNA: TGTGCCTGGAGACAGGGAGCCTACGAGCAGTACTTC. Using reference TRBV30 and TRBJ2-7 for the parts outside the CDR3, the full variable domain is SQTIHQWPATLVQPVGSPLSLECTVEGTSNPNLYWYRQAAGRGLQLLFYSVGIGQISSEVPQNLSASRPQDRQFILSSKKLLLSDSGFYLCAWRQGAYEQYFGPGTRLTVT.

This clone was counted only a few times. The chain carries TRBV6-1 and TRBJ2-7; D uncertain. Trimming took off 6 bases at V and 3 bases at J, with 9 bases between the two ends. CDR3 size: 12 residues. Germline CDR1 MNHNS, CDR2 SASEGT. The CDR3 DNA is TGTGCCAGCAGCGGCGACAACTACGAGCAGTACTTC. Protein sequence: CASSGDNYEQYF.